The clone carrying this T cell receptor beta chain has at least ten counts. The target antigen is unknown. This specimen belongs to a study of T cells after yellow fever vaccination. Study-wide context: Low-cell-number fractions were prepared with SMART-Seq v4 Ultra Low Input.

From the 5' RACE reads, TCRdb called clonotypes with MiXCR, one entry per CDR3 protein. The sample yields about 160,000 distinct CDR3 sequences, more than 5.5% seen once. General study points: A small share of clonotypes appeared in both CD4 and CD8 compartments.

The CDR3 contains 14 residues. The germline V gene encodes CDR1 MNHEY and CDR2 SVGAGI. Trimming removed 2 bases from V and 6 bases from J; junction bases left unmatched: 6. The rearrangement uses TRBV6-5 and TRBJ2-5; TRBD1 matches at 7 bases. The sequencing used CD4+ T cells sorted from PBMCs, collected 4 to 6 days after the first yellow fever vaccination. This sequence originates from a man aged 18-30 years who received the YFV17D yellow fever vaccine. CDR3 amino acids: CASSYHTGEKTQYF. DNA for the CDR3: TGTGCCAGCAGTTACCATACAGGGGAGAAGACCCAGTACTTC.